This TCR beta chain was profiled in a study of yellow fever vaccine responses in identical twins. The V gene's germline CDR1 is KGHSH and CDR2 LQKENI. The CDR3 has 13 amino acids. V lost 6 bases and J 2 bases, leaving 10 bases between the germline ends. In TCRdb, the RT-PCR reads were re-called with MiXCR into one record per CDR3 protein. The sample has about 12,000 distinct CDR3 sequences, roughly four fifths seen once; the top ten hold around 1.7%. This receptor was identified in a young woman who received the yellow fever vaccine. The chain has TRBV18 and TRBJ2-5; D gene ambiguous. The source was T cells from blood (PBMCs), unsorted or a sorted subset (not recorded which), collected before or after yellow fever vaccination (not recorded which). For the CDR3, the DNA is TGTGCCAGCTCCCTGGTGTGGCAAGAGACCCAGTACTTC. Its translation is CASSLVWQETQYF.